This T cell receptor beta chain appears in the sequencing data of a study of blood T cell repertoires in COVID-19. Study overall: Specimens from acute and convalescent COVID-19 originated in the United States, Italy and Spain. Nucleic acid was either cDNA or gDNA, and it came from T cells, B-cell-depleted T cells, or PBMCs.

Libraries were prepared by immunoSEQ multiplex PCR; TCRdb keeps only in-frame clonotypes and omits some of them. The sample holds approximately 220,000 clones, approximately 86% seen once. From germline, CDR1 is MNHEY and CDR2 SVGAGI. This CDR3 is built from 13 residues. V dropped 6 bases and J dropped 5; count of bases not matched to a gene: 3. Cohorts were based on clinical histories the participants reported. This rearrangement joins TRBV6-5 to TRBJ1-5, with 8 bases matching TRBD1. The clonotype comes from a woman aged 25 to 39 with acute COVID-19. The sequencing sample was made of PBMCs or T cells enriched from blood (not recorded which). The DNA for the CDR3 is TGTGCCAGCAGACAGGGGGTCCATCAGCCCCAGCATTTT. The encoded protein is CASRQGVHQPQHF.